This TCR beta chain was obtained from a study of OX40 agonist ivuxolimab in advanced cancers. Overall study results and limits: Compared with CD4+, CD8+ T cells on average had more expanded clones. Certain nonresponders likewise exhibited a low normalized T-cell clonal expansion. There was clonal expansion of CD4+ and CD8+ blood T cells by week 6 at 0.1 to 3.0 mg/kg.

With 5 bases removed from V and 3 bases from J, the gap between germline ends came to 17 bases. There are 15 residues in the CDR3. Germline-derived CDR1 and CDR2 are SGHVS and FQNEAQ. On this clone: Its matching antigen is unknown.

Using immunoSEQ multiplex PCR, the repertoire was profiled, and TCRdb retains in-frame clones only, with some absent. The sample holds roughly 23,000 clones; around four fifths are singletons and the top ten take more than 11%. The chain recombines TRBV7-8 with TRBJ2-7, with D perhaps given as TRBD1 or TRBD2 (6 bases each). This TCR came from an adult with an advanced solid tumor such as melanoma, head and neck, liver or kidney cancer. The specimen was CD4+ or CD8+ T cells sorted from blood, collected in a trial of the OX40 agonist ivuxolimab. This CDR3 is CASSLSEGGGYEQYF. The CDR3 nucleotides are TGTGCCAGCAGCCTTTCAGAGGGGGGCGGCTACGAGCAGTACTTC.